One and the same sample provided the 14 T cell receptor beta chains below, sequenced in a study of blood T cell repertoires in COVID-19. Data came from immunoSEQ multiplex PCR; TCRdb stores just in-frame clones and leaves some out. Here the sample spans about 380,000 clones, 90% being singletons. The sequenced material came from peripheral blood. These receptors were obtained from a man aged 18 to 35 with active or convalescent COVID-19.

The CDR3 region is CASSPTGSYNEQFF. The DNA for the CDR3 is TGTGCCAGCAGTCCGACCGGGAGCTACAATGAGCAGTTCTTC. The chain carries TRBV27 and TRBJ2-1; possibly TRBD2 for D (6 bases). This CDR3 comprises 14 residues. V lost 5 bases to trimming and J lost 3 bases, with 11 bases between them. Germline loops: CDR1 MNHEY, CDR2 SMNVEV (reference sequence).

The rearrangement links TRBV19 to TRBJ1-2; D gene ambiguous. CDR1 LNHDA and CDR2 SQIVND come from the germline V gene (reference sequence). Trimming took off 4 bases at V and 4 bases at J, with 10 bases between the two ends. The CDR3 totals 13 residues. CDR3 protein: CASSSQAFYGYTF. CDR3 bases: TGTGCCAGTAGTAGTCAGGCGTTCTATGGCTACACCTTC.

The chain combines TRBV6-5 with TRBJ2-1; maybe TRBD2 (5 bases). The germline V gene has CDR1 MNHEY and CDR2 SVGAGI. Trimming removed 6 bases from V and 4 bases from J, with 16 bases in between. The CDR3 loop spans 15 amino acids. The CDR3 DNA reads TGTGCCAGCAGCCCCCCGGGAAGCCAATACAATGAGCAGTTCTTC. It is translated as CASSPPGSQYNEQFF.

V gene TRBV5-1 combines with J gene TRBJ1-2; D is possibly TRBD1 (5 bases). V lost 3 bases, J lost 2 bases, and 14 bases lay in between. Germline V gene sequence: CDR1 SGHRS, CDR2 YFSETQ. The CDR3 extends over 15 amino acids. The CDR3 coding sequence is TGCGCCAGCAGCTCCCCCGGGAGGGGCAACTATGGCTACACCTTC. Translated: CASSSPGRGNYGYTF.

The chain links TRBV6-1 to TRBJ2-7; no firm D call. This CDR3 contains 16 residues. Germline values: CDR1 MNHNS, CDR2 SASEGT. Trimming removed 0 bases from V and 3 bases from J, with 15 bases in between. The CDR3 DNA reads TGTGCCAGCAGTGAAGCGCATGGAGACGGTTACTACGAGCAGTACTTC. This sequence encodes CASSEAHGDGYYEQYF.

The chain is built from TRBV24-1 and TRBJ2-6; maybe TRBD1 (6 bases). With 4 bases removed from V and 1 base from J, the gap between germline ends came to 10 bases. The CDR3 spans 16 residues. The germline CDR1 and CDR2 sequences are KGHDR and SFDVKD. This chain's CDR3 is CATSEQQGSGANVLTF. The CDR3 DNA sequence: TGTGCCACCAGTGAACAACAGGGATCTGGGGCCAACGTCCTGACTTTC.

The J gene is TRBJ1-5, the V gene TRBV7-9; D is perhaps TRBD1 (5 bases). The germline V gene has CDR1 SEHNR and CDR2 FQNEAQ (reference sequence). The V end was cut by 1 base, the J end by 1 base, with 17 bases between. The CDR3 has 18 residues. The CDR3 here is CASSLGDRPPGSNQPQHF. CDR3 nucleotides: TGTGCCAGCAGCTTAGGCGACAGACCCCCTGGGAGCAATCAGCCCCAGCATTTT.

Concerning this clone itself: A read error may produce the germline difference seen at one junction end. The chain carries TRBV4-2 and TRBJ2-3; 15 bases match TRBD2. Germline lookup yields CDR1 LGHNA and CDR2 YNFKEQ. CDR3 length: 15 residues. The CDR3 DNA follows: TGTGCCAGCAGCCGATCCGGGACTAGCGGGGGGCCGCTGGATTTT. Protein: CASSRSGTSGGPLDF.

This sequence joins TRBV19 and TRBJ2-7, with a weak D call TRBD1 (5 bases). Germline V gene lookup returns CDR1 LNHDA and CDR2 SQIVND (reference sequence). The CDR3 runs to 14 residues. Trimming cost V 6 bases and J 3 bases, with 15 bases left between them. CDR3 sequence: CASSFGQGVYEQYF. The CDR3 DNA reads TGTGCCAGTAGCTTCGGACAAGGAGTCTACGAGCAGTACTTC.

The CDR3 DNA reads as TGCGCCAGCAATCCAGCGACTAGCAGGGAGACCCAGTACTTC. It codes for CASNPATSRETQYF. The chain recombines TRBV5-1 with TRBJ2-5, with 7 nucleotides matching TRBD2. This CDR3 spans 14 amino acids. Germline V CDR1 and CDR2: SGHRS, YFSETQ. The ends lost 6 bases at V and 5 bases at J; junction bases unmatched: 10. Together with reference TRBV5-1 and TRBJ2-5, the CDR3 gives the full variable domain: KAGVTQTPRYLIKTRGQQVTLSCSPISGHRSVSWYQQTPGQGLQFLFEYFSETQRNKGNFPGRFSGRQFSNSRSEMNVSTLELGDSALYLCASNPATSRETQYFGPGTRLLVL.

The rearrangement links TRBV6-5 to TRBJ1-1; D is possibly TRBD1 (6 bases). This CDR3 comprises 13 residues. V was cut by 7 bases and J by 6 bases, with 15 bases left in between. Germline values: CDR1 MNHEY, CDR2 SVGAGI. DNA for the CDR3: TGTGCCAGCACCCAGGGGATGATTTCTGAAGCTTTCTTT. Residues: CASTQGMISEAFF.

The V call is TRBV4-2, the J call TRBJ1-1; 7 bases are a match to TRBD1. Per the germline V gene, CDR1 is LGHNA and CDR2 is YNFKEQ. This CDR3 is built from 14 residues. The ends lost 3 bases at V and 2 bases at J; junction bases unmatched: 3. The CDR3, as DNA: TGTGCCAGCAGCCAGGGACAGAGTAACACTGAAGCTTTCTTT. This encodes CASSQGQSNTEAFF.

The rearrangement uses TRBV9 and TRBJ2-7; maybe TRBD1 (6 bases). Trimming removed 4 bases from V and 0 bases from J, with 14 bases in between. The germline V gene has CDR1 SGDLS and CDR2 YYNGEE. CDR3 length: 15 amino acids. The CDR3 reads CASSPRVGGSYEQYF. DNA for the CDR3: TGTGCCAGCAGCCCCAGGGTAGGGGGCTCCTACGAGCAGTACTTC.

J is TRBJ2-3 and V is TRBV7-2; D remains unclear. Trimming left V 3 bases short and J 8 bases short, with 9 bases between. Germline V gives CDR1 SGHTA, CDR2 FQGNSA. CDR3 length: 12 residues. The CDR3 loop reads CASSFDGATQYF. The CDR3 nucleotides are TGTGCCAGCAGCTTTGATGGAGCTACGCAGTATTTT.